This record covers a single T cell receptor beta chain. Treatment specified: some 19 received Ad26.COV2.S at low or high dose, single or two shots; about 5 received placebo; per-sample allocation not given. Material that was analyzed had been drawn on day 63 after the first vaccine or placebo injection. This CDR3 comprises 13 residues. V shed 3 bases and J shed 3 bases, with 9 bases lying between them. Germline values: CDR1 SGHDN, CDR2 FVKESK. Clones were read by immunoSEQ multiplex PCR, and TCRdb kept only the in-frame ones, dropping some. This table holds about 440,000 clones, around 90% found once. The record originates from a study of Ad26.COV2.S vaccination and SARS-CoV-2 variants.

The genes are TRBV14 and TRBJ2-7; a possible D gene is TRBD1 (5 bases). The clonotype was recovered from a person between 18 and 65 years old who received the Ad26.COV2.S COVID-19 vaccine or a placebo. This specimen was peripheral blood, taken in a trial of Ad26.COV2.S vaccine versus placebo. This chain's CDR3 is CASSHRVGYEQYF. Written as DNA, the CDR3 is TGTGCCAGCAGCCACAGGGTGGGCTACGAGCAGTACTTC.